This T cell receptor (beta chain) was sequenced for a study of shared clonotypes between healthy human individuals. This CDR3 is 15 amino acids long. Germline V gene lookup returns CDR1 SGDLS and CDR2 YYNGEE. Trimming took off 0 bases at V and 0 bases at J, with 7 bases between the two ends. TCRdb's copy holds only in-frame clones and misses some; the assay was immunoSEQ multiplex PCR. The table shows 2 million to 2.5 million clones, with under 97% occurring only once. The specimen sequenced was naive CD4+ T cells sorted from blood. Subset described: CD45RA+ positively selected. This TCR came from a man younger than 30 in good health. This sequence joins TRBV9 and TRBJ1-3, with unresolved D. The CDR3 coding sequence is TGTGCCAGCAGCGTAGCGTCCAACTCTGGAAACACCATATATTTT. Translated: CASSVASNSGNTIYF.